This TCR beta chain came from a study of control samples from healthy donors and cancer patients. Data came from immunoSEQ multiplex PCR; TCRdb stores just in-frame clones and leaves some out. The repertoire holds around 26,000 clones, more than 75% seen once, with 20% to 25% in the top ten. The V end lost 2 bases, the J end lost 0 bases, and 8 bases lay between the germline ends. Germline V gene data show CDR1 as LNHDA and CDR2 as SQIVND (reference sequence). The CDR3 is 15 residues long. V usage is TRBV19 and J usage is TRBJ1-5; no clear D gene. The clonotype was recovered from a man between 60 and 75 years old with colorectal cancer. Material for sequencing was PBMCs. CDR3 amino acids: CASSILHNSNQPQHF. The CDR3 region has the DNA TGTGCCAGTAGTATACTTCACAATAGCAATCAGCCCCAGCATTTT.